This TCR beta chain was found in a study of T cells in Graves' hyperthyroidism and ophthalmopathy. RNA transcripts provided the source from which TCR beta CDR3 regions were amplified. HTBI primers were employed in a first-round RT-PCR of the TCR CDR3. TCRdb re-derived calls from the multiplex PCR reads in MiXCR, one entry per CDR3 protein. Among fewer than 550,000 distinct CDR3 sequences listed, around 22% were seen once. CDR1 is DFQATT and CDR2 is SNEGSKA in the germline V gene (reference sequence). Germline trimming cut 6 bases from V and 6 bases from J; bases unmatched to any gene: 4. There are 13 residues in the CDR3. This clonotype was detected many times.

Sample: blood. The chain combines TRBV20-1 with TRBJ2-7; 14 positions match TRBD2. The TCR sequence derives from a woman aged 30 to 39 with Graves' ophthalmopathy. DNA for the CDR3: TGCAGTGCGACTAGCGGGGGGGCCAGCGAGCAGTACTTC. Translation gives CSATSGGASEQYF.